This note documents a single TCR beta chain sequence. Its specificity is unknown. Germline loops: CDR1 SGHTA, CDR2 FQGTGA. Deletions cut 5 bases from V and 8 bases from J, with 16 bases between. CDR3 length equals 14 residues. All of the isolated RNA was reverse transcribed, so expressed TCRB transcripts were sequenced. Sequencing used immunoSEQ multiplex PCR; TCRdb keeps in-frame clones, though not all of them. The repertoire includes under 350,000 clones, 24% of them detected once, and about 0.012% sits in the top ten. The sample belongs to a study of beta chain features in type 1 diabetes. Whole-study findings and limits: Significant though moderate, a shortening of TCRB CDR3s appeared in all four CD4+ subsets of Type 1 diabetes patients. Lower insertion and higher deletion counts appeared at VDJ junctions in type 1 diabetes patients. Highly expressing activated T cells could be over-counted with a cDNA template.

Sequenced material: naive CD4+ T cells from blood. The gene calls are TRBV7-3 and TRBJ2-1; D is perhaps TRBD2 (5 bases). The sequence came from a woman aged 30 to 39 with type 1 diabetes. This CDR3 reads CASSTGIHIDEQFF. CDR3 coding DNA: TGTGCCAGCAGCACGGGAATCCATATCGATGAGCAGTTCTTC.